The 6 T cell receptor beta chains given below trace back to one sample, sequenced in a study of T cell repertoires in ileal Crohn's disease. Sequenced by immunoSEQ multiplex PCR; TCRdb stores in-frame clones only, minus some. The table shows 11,000 to 15,000 clones, with around four fifths occurring only once. Sequencing was done on a sample of ileal tissue. The receptors here all came from an adult with Crohn's disease.

In this sample, this clone turned up once. This chain links TRBV18 with TRBJ1-1, with 8 bases lining up with TRBD1. With 6 bases clipped from V and 4 bases from J, the junction kept 7 bases outside the gene matches. Germline V gene data show CDR1 as KGHSH and CDR2 as LQKENI. This CDR3 has 14 amino acids. CDR3 region: CASSPRQGRTEAFF. DNA for the CDR3: TGTGCCAGCTCGCCGAGACAGGGGCGCACTGAAGCTTTCTTT.

This clone was detected only a few times. CDR3 protein: CASSPELGGGTLHF. In DNA form, the CDR3 reads TGCGCCAGCAGCCCTGAGTTAGGGGGTGGAACCCTCCACTTT. This chain joins TRBV5-1 and TRBJ1-6; tentatively, D is TRBD1 (6 bases). This CDR3 has 14 amino acids. The germline V gene encodes CDR1 SGHRS and CDR2 YFSETQ. V was cut by 4 bases and J by 14 bases, with 19 bases left in between.

This sequence joins TRBV9 and TRBJ2-5; D gene uncertain. The CDR3 sequence is 16 residues long. Germline lookup yields CDR1 SGDLS and CDR2 YYNGEE. V lost 4 bases and J 1 base, leaving 17 bases between the germline ends. The CDR3 region is CASSPRPLTAQETQYF. DNA for the CDR3: TGTGCCAGCAGCCCCCGCCCCCTCACAGCCCAAGAGACCCAGTACTTC.

The genes are TRBV6-1 and TRBJ2-3, with TRBD1 matching 11 bases. Germline lookup yields CDR1 MNHNS and CDR2 SASEGT. This CDR3 contains 15 residues. The V gene end was trimmed by 6 bases and the J gene end by 4 bases; junction bases not matched to a gene: 6. CDR3 residues: CASRGRTGGSDTQYF. The CDR3 region has the DNA TGTGCCAGCAGAGGTCGGACAGGGGGCTCAGATACGCAGTATTTT.

The genes are TRBV6-1 and TRBJ2-4, with 7 bases lining up with TRBD1. This CDR3 spans 19 amino acids. Germline CDR1 and CDR2: MNHNS and SASEGT. Losses at the gene ends were 4 bases for V and 0 bases for J; bases not matched to a gene: 15. The CDR3 DNA reads TGTGCCAGCAGTGTTAGGCCGCCCCTAGACAGGGTAGCCAAAAACATTCAGTACTTC. This gives the protein CASSVRPPLDRVAKNIQYF.

This chain joins TRBV11-2 and TRBJ2-7, with TRBD2 identical over 7 bases. The CDR3 spans 14 residues. After removal of 4 bases from V and 4 bases from J, the junction contained 7 bases not matched to a gene. CDR1 and CDR2 from the germline V gene are SGHAT and FQNNGV. CDR3 loop: CASSSSTGGYEQYF. The DNA of the CDR3 is TGTGCCAGCAGCTCGTCTACCGGGGGGTACGAGCAGTACTTC.